This T cell receptor beta chain is from a study of TIL therapy for anti-PD-1-resistant metastatic lung cancer. Study in general: Tumor harvest preceded PD-1/PD-L1 blockade, followed by nivolumab treatment. Most patients had lung adenocarcinoma; several tumors were EGFR-mutant, two ALK-rearranged; half smoked currently or formerly.

General observations from the study: The baseline peripheral repertoire was partially replaced by infused TIL clonotypes that later decayed.

Sequencing used immunoSEQ v3. Sequenced by immunoSEQ multiplex PCR; TCRdb stores in-frame clones only, minus some. The sample lists 35,000 to 55,000 clones, roughly 78% occurring once. To note about this clone: Antigen unknown.

The CDR3 is 15 residues long. V was clipped by 2 bases and J by 1 base, with 12 bases between them. Germline V gives CDR1 SNHLY, CDR2 FYNNEI. Time point meaning: pre-treatment sample, taken before nivolumab and TIL therapy. Patients were adults with stage 4 NSCLC. This clonotype was obtained from a man in his 70s with non-small cell lung cancer. The sequencing here drew on blood, taken at baseline. The chain links TRBV2 to TRBJ2-7; D remains unclear. The CDR3 sequence is CASSERPGPSYEQYF. The CDR3 bases are TGTGCCAGCAGTGAAAGGCCAGGTCCTTCCTACGAGCAGTACTTC.